This T cell receptor (beta chain) was identified in a study of low-dose radiotherapy and immunotherapy resistance in tumors. Study-wide context: Every two weeks, one day ahead of radiation and immunotherapy, cyclophosphamide 200 mg/m2 was given (intravenously).

Noted time point: before trial treatment. This clonotype was observed a handful of times. It was with a constant-region primer and a V-primer adapter that TCRs were amplified over approximately 18 PCR cycles. TCRdb analysed the reads with MiXCR anew, one entry per CDR3 protein. The table shows about 50,000 distinct CDR3 sequences, with 12% occurring only once. The CDR3 consists of 17 residues. The germline V gene has CDR1 SGHAT and CDR2 FQNNGV. With 2 bases removed from V and 0 bases from J, the gap between germline ends came to 16 bases. This sample comprised PBMCs, obtained before treatment. The V and J genes are TRBV11-2 and TRBJ1-2; D might be TRBD1 (5 bases). This TCR was recovered from a female donor with ovarian cancer. CDR3 DNA sequence: TGTGCCAGCAGCTTATTTGGGACGGGAGGGCCTAACTATGGCTACACCTTC. Translation: CASSLFGTGGPNYGYTF.